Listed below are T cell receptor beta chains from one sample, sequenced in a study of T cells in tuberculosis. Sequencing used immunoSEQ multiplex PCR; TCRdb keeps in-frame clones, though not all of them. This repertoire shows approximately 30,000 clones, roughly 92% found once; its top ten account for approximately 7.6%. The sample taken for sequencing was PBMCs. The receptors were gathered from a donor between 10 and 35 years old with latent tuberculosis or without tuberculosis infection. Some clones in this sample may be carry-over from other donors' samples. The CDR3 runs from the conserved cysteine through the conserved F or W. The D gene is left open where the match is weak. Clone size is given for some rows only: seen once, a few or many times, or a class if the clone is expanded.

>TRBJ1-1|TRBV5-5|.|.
CASSLLRGATEAFF
TGTGCCAGCAGCTTGTTGCGGGGGGCAACTGAAGCTTTCTTT
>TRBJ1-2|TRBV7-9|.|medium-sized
CASSLGGEGYTF
TGTGCCAGCAGCTTAGGGGGGGAAGGCTACACCTTC
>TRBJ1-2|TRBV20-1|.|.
CSARDIYGYTF
TGCAGTGCTAGAGATATCTATGGCTACACCTTC
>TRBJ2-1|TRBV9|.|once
CASSPHLGEQFF
TGTGCCAGCAGCCCCCACCTCGGTGAGCAGTTCTTC
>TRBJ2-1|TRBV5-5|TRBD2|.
CASSLVPSGSYNEQFF
TGTGCCAGCAGCTTGGTCCCTAGCGGCTCCTACAATGAGCAGTTCTTC
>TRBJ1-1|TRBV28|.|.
CASSLGGLLNTEAFF
TGTGCCAGCAGTTTGGGGGGACTTTTGAACACTGAAGCTTTCTTT
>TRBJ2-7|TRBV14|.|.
CASSQGAYEQYF
TGTGCCAGCAGCCAGGGAGCCTACGAGCAGTACTTC
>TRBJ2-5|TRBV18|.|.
CASSPNFRGQETQYF
TGTGCCAGCTCTCCGAACTTCAGGGGACAAGAGACCCAGTACTTC
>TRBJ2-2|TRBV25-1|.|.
CASSERSGELFF
TGTGCCAGCAGTGAACGGTCCGGGGAGCTGTTTTTT
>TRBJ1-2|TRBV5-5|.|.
CASSFNRDYGYTF
TGTGCCAGCAGCTTTAACAGGGACTATGGCTACACCTTC
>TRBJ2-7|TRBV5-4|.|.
CASSPGSPGAYEQYF
TGTGCCAGCAGCCCCGGGTCCCCCGGGGCCTACGAGCAGTACTTC
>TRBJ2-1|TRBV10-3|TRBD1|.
CAISAHRDRGSNEQFF
TGTGCCATCAGTGCCCACCGGGACAGGGGGTCCAATGAGCAGTTCTTC
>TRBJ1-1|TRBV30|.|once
CAWSRTGVLNTEAFF
TGTGCCTGGAGTCGCACCGGGGTTCTGAACACTGAAGCTTTCTTT
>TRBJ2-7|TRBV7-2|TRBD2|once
CASSLARVAGSYEQYF
TGTGCCAGCAGCTTAGCGCGAGTAGCGGGTTCCTACGAGCAGTACTTC
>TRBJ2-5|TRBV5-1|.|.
CASRPQVTNQETQYF
TGCGCCAGCAGACCCCAAGTAACTAATCAAGAGACCCAGTACTTC
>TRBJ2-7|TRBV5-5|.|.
CASSLEEGVTYEQYF
TGTGCCAGCAGCTTGGAGGAAGGGGTGACTTACGAGCAGTACTTC
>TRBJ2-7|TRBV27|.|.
CASSPRTESYEQYF
TGTGCCAGCAGTCCTCGGACAGAGTCCTACGAGCAGTACTTC
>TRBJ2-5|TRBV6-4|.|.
CASSREIQETQYF
TGTGCCAGCAGTAGGGAGATCCAAGAGACCCAGTACTTC
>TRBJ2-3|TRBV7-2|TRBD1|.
CASSLEGASDTQYF
TGTGCCAGCAGCCTTGAGGGGGCGTCAGATACGCAGTATTTT
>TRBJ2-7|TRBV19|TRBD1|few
CASSSGTGVSYEQYF
TGTGCCAGTAGCTCCGGGACAGGGGTCTCCTACGAGCAGTACTTC
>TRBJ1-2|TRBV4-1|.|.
CASSQGQGGTYGYTF
TGCGCCAGCAGCCAAGGGCAGGGAGGGACGTATGGCTACACCTTC
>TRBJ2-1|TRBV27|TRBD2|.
CASSLSGAGLAFDEQFF
TGTGCCAGCAGTTTATCTGGGGCGGGACTAGCCTTCGATGAGCAGTTCTTC
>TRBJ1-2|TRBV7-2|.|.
CASSSAGGYYGYTF
TGTGCCAGCAGCTCCGCCGGGGGTTACTATGGCTACACCTTC
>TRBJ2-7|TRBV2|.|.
CASSDSGYEQYF
TGTGCCAGCAGTGATTCGGGCTACGAGCAGTACTTC
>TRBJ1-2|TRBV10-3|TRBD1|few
CAIRDDRGSNYGYTF
TGTGCCATCAGGGACGACAGGGGAAGTAACTATGGCTACACCTTC
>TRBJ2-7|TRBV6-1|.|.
CASGGFSYEQYF
TGTGCCAGCGGGGGGTTTTCCTACGAGCAGTACTTC
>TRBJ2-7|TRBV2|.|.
CASHRDISYEQYF
TGTGCCAGCCACCGGGACATCTCCTACGAGCAGTACTTC
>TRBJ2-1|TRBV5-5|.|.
CASSLFRDAYNEQFF
TGTGCCAGCAGCTTGTTCCGGGATGCCTACAATGAGCAGTTCTTC
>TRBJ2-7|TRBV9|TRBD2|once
CASSGTSDEQYF
TGTGCCAGCAGCGGGACTAGCGACGAGCAGTACTTC
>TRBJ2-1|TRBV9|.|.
CASSVESLAASSYNEQFF
TGTGCCAGCAGCGTAGAATCCTTAGCGGCAAGCTCCTACAATGAGCAGTTCTTC
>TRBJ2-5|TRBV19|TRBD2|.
CASSSPPAGVETQYF
TGTGCCAGTAGTTCCCCCCCAGCGGGAGTAGAGACCCAGTACTTC
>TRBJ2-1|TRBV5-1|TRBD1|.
CASSATTGDDEQFF
TGCGCCAGCAGCGCCACGACAGGGGACGATGAGCAGTTCTTC
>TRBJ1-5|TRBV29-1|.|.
CSWSLGVGQPQHF
TGCAGCTGGAGCCTAGGGGTGGGTCAGCCCCAGCATTTT
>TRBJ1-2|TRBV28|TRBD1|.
CASTSTGGGNIYGYTF
TGTGCCAGCACCTCAACAGGGGGTGGGAATATCTATGGCTACACCTTC
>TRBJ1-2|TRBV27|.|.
CASSPGANYGYTF
TGTGCCAGCAGTCCGGGGGCTAACTATGGCTACACCTTC
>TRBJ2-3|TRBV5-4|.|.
CASSLGVGLTDTQYF
TGTGCCAGCAGCTTGGGAGTGGGCCTCACAGATACGCAGTATTTT
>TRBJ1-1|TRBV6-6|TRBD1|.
CASSPPRDSTEAFF
TGTGCCAGCAGTCCACCCCGGGACAGCACTGAAGCTTTCTTT
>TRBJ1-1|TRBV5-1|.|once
CASSLWGAGASGTEAFF
TGCGCCAGCAGCTTGTGGGGCGCAGGGGCGAGCGGCACTGAAGCTTTCTTT
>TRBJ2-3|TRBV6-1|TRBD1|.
CASMPGQLGTDTQYF
TGTGCCAGCATGCCGGGACAGCTCGGCACAGATACGCAGTATTTT
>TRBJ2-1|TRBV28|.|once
CASTRGNGLGNEQFF
TGTGCCAGCACACGGGGGAACGGTTTGGGGAATGAGCAGTTCTTC
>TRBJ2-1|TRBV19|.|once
CASSIHYLSSYNEQFF
TGTGCCAGTAGTATCCATTATCTAAGCTCCTACAATGAGCAGTTCTTC
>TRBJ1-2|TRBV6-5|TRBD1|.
CASSEQGARHGYTF
TGTGCCAGCAGTGAGCAGGGGGCCCGGCATGGCTACACCTTC
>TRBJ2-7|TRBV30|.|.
CAWSVLVGQYF
TGTGCCTGGAGTGTACTAGTCGGGCAGTACTTC
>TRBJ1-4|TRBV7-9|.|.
CASSPTGEEKLFF
TGTGCCAGCAGCCCGACAGGCGAGGAAAAACTGTTTTTT
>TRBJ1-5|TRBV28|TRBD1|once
CASSLTGVGNQPQHF
TGTGCCAGCAGCCTCACAGGGGTTGGAAATCAGCCCCAGCATTTT
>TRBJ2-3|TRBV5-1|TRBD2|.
CASSLEGTRGDTQYF
TGCGCCAGCAGCTTGGAAGGGACTAGAGGAGATACGCAGTATTTT
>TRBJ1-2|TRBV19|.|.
CASQGNYGYTF
TGTGCCAGCCAGGGGAACTATGGCTACACCTTC
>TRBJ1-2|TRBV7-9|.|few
CASSLGSAGIGGYTF
TGTGCCAGCAGCTTAGGTTCGGCGGGAATAGGGGGCTACACCTTC
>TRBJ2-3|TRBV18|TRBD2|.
CASSPLATSDTDTQYF
TGTGCCAGCTCACCACTCGCGACTAGCGACACAGATACGCAGTATTTT
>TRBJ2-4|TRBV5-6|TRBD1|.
CASTESGTGVNIQYF
TGTGCCAGCACCGAAAGCGGGACAGGGGTAAACATTCAGTACTTC
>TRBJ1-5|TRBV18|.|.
CASSPAGLNQPQHF
TGTGCCAGCTCACCGGCGGGTTTGAATCAGCCCCAGCATTTT
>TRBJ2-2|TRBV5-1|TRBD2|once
CASSPPGLANTGELFF
TGCGCCAGCAGCCCGCCGGGACTAGCGAACACCGGGGAGCTGTTTTTT